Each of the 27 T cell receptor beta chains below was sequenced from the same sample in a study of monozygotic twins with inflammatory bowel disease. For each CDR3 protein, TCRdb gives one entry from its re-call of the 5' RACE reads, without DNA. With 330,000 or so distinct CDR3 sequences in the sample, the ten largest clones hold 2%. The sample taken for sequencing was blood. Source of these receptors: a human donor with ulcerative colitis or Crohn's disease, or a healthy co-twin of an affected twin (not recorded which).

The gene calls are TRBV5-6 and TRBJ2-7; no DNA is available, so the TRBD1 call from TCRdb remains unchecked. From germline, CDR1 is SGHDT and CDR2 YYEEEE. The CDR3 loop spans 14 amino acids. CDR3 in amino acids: CASSRPGDVYEQYF. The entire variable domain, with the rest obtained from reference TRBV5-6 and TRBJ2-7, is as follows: DAGVTQSPTHLIKTRGQQVTLRCSPKSGHDTVSWYQQALGQGPQFIFQYYEEEERQRGNFPDRFSGHQFPNYSSELNVNALLLGDSALYLCASSRPGDVYEQYFGPGTRLTVT.

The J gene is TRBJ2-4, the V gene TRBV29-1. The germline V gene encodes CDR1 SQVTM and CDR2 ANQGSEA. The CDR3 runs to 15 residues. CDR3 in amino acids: CSVEVVSVAKNIQYF.

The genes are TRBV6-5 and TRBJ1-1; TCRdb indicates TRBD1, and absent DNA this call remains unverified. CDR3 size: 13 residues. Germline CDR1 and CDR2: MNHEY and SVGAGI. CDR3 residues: CASSRGIRTEAFF.

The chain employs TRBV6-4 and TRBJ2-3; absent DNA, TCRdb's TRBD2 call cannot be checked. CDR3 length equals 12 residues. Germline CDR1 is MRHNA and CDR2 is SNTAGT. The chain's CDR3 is CASSDGGDTQYF.

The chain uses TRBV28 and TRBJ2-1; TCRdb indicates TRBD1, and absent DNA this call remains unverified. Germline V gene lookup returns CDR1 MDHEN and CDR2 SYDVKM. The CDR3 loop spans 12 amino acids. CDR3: CASSTSNRGSLF.

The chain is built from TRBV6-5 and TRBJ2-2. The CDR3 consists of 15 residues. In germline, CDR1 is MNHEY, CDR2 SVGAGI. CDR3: CASSYSNTNTGELFF.

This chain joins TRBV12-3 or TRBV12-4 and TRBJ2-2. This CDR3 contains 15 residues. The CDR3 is CASSLSGKYTGELFF.

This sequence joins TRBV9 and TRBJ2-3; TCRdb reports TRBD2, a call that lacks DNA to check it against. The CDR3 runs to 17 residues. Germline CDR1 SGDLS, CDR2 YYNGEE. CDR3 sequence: CASSKRGLAGNTDTQYF.

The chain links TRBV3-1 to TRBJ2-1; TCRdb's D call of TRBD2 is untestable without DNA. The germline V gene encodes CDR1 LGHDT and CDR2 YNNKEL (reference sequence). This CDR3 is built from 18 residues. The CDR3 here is CASSQVSDGGNDRRGQFF.

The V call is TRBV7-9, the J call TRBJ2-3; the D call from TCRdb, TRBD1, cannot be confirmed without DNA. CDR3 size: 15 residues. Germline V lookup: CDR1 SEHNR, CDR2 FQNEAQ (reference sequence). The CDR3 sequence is CACRLAGAPTDTQYF.

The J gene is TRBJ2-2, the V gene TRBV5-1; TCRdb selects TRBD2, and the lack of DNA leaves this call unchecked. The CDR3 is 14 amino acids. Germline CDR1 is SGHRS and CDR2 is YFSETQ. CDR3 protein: CASSPGGSTGELFF.

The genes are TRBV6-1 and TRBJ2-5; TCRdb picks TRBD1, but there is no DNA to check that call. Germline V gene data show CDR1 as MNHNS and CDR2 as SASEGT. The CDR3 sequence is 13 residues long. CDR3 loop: CASSEQAGGTQYF.

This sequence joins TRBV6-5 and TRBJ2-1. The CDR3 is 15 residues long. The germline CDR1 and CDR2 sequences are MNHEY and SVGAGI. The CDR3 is CASSYRRSSSNEQFF.

The CDR3 region is CASSQPGRTGGYGYTF. The chain couples TRBV4-1 to TRBJ1-2; without DNA, the TCRdb call of TRBD1 cannot be checked. Germline V gives CDR1 MGHRA, CDR2 YSYEKL. This CDR3 contains 16 residues.

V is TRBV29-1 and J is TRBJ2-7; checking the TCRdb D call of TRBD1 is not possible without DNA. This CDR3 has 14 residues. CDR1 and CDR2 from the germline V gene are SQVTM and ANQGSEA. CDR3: CSVFILGQPYEQYF.

CDR3 loop: CSAIRDLNDHGYTF. The V and J genes are TRBV20-1 and TRBJ1-2; absent DNA, TCRdb's TRBD1 call cannot be checked. The CDR3 spans 14 residues. Germline V CDR1 and CDR2: DFQATT, SNEGSKA (reference sequence).

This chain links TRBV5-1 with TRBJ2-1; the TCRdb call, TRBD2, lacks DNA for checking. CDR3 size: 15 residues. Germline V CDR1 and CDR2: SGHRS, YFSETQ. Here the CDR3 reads CASSFLVAGEGEQFF.

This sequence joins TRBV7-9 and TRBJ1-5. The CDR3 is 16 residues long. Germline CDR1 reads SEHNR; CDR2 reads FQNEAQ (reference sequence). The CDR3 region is CASSSGTVRPNQPQHF.

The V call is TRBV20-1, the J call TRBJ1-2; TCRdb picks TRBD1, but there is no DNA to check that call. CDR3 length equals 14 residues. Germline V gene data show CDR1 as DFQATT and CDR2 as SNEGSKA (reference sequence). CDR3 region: CSASSDRGRDGYTF.

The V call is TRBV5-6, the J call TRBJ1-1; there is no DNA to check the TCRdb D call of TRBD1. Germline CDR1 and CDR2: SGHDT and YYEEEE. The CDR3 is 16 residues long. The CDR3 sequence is CASSTQAGGMNTEAFF.

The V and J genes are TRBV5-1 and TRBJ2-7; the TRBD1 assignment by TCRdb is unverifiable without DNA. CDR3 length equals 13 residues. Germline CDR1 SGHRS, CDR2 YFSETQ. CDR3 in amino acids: CASSAGNNYEQYF.

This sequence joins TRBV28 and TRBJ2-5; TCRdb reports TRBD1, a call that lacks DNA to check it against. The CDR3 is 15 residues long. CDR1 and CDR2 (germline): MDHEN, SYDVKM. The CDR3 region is CARSLGSPMGETQYF.

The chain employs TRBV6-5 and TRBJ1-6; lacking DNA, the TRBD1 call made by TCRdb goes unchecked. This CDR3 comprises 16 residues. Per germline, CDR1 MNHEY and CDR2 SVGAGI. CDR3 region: CASSYSKQGFRSPLHF.

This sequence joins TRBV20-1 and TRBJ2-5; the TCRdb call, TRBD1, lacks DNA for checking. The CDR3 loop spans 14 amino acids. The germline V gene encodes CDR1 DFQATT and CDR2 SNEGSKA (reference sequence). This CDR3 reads CSARRDTPQETQYF.

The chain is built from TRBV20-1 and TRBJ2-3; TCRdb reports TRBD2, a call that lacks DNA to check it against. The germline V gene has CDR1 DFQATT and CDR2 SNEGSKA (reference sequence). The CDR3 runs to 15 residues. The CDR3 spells CSARKSRGATDTQYF.

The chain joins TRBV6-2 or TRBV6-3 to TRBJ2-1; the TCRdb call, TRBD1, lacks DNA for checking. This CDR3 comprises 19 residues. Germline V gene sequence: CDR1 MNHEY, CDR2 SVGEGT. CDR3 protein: CASSYEGFGGVTTDNEQFF.

CDR3 sequence: CASSEVRKETQYF. The chain is built from TRBV2 and TRBJ2-5. Germline values: CDR1 SNHLY, CDR2 FYNNEI. The CDR3 length is 13 residues.